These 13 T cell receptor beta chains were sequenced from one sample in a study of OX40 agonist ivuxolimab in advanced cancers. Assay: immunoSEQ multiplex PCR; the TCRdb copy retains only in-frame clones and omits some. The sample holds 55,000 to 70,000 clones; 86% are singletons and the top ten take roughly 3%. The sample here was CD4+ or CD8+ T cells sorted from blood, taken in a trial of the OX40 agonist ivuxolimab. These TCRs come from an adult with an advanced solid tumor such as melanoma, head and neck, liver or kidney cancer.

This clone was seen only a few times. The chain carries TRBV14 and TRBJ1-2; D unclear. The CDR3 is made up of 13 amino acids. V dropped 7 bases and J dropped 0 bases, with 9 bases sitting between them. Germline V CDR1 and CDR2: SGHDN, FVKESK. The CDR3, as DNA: TGTGCCAGCACAATTGACCCTAACTATGGCTACACCTTC. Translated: CASTIDPNYGYTF. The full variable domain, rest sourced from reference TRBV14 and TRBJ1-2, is EAGVTQFPSHSVIEKGQTVTLRCDPISGHDNLYWYRRVMGKEIKFLLHFVKESKQDESGMPNNRFLAERTGGTYSTLKVQPAELEDSGVYFCASTIDPNYGYTFGSGTRLTVV.

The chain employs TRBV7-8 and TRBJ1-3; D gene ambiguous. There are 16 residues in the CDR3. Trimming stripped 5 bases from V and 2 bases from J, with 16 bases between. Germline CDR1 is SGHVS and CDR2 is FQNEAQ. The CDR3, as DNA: TGTGCCAGCAGCCCTAGGGCAGGTAATGCTGGAAACACCATATATTTT. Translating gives CASSPRAGNAGNTIYF. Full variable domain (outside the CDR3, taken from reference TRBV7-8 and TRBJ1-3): GAGVSQSPRYKVAKRGQDVALRCDPISGHVSLFWYQQALGQGPEFLTYFQNEAQLDKSGLPSDRFFAERPEGSVSTLKIQRTQQEDSAVYLCASSPRAGNAGNTIYFGEGSWLTVV.

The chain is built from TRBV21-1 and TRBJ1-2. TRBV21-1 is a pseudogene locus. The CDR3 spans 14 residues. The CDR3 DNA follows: TGTGCCAGCAGCAAAGTTCGAGGGACCTATGGCTACACCTTC. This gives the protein CASSKVRGTYGYTF.

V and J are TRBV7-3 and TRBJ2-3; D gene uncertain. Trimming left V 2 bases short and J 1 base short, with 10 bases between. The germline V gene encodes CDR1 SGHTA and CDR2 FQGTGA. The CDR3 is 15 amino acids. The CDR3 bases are TGTGCCAGCAGCTTATCGCCAGGAGGCACAGATACGCAGTATTTT. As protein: CASSLSPGGTDTQYF.

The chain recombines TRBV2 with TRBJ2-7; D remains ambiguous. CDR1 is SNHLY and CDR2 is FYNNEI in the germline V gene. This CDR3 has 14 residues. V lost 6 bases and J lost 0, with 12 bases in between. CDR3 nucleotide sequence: TGTGCCAGCAGGTTTGACGGAAGCTCCTACGAGCAGTACTTC. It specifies CASRFDGSSYEQYF.

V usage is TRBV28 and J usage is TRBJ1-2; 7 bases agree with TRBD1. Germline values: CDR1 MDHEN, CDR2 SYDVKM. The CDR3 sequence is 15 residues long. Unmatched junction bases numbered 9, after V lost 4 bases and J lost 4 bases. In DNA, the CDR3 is TGTGCCAGCAGTTCTTACAGGGGCGGGCCCTATGGCTACACCTTC. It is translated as CASSSYRGGPYGYTF.

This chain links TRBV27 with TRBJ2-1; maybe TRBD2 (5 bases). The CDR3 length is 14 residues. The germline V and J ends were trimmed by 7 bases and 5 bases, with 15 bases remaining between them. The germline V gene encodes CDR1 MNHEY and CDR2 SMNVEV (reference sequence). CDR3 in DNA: TGTGCCAGCATGAGAGGGCAGGCGAACAATGAGCAGTTCTTC. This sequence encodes CASMRGQANNEQFF.

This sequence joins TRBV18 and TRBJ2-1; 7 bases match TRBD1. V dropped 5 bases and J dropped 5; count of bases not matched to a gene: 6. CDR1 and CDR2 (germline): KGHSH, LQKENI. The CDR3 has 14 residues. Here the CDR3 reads CASSSTGEHNEQFF. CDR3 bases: TGTGCCAGCTCATCAACAGGGGAGCACAATGAGCAGTTCTTC.

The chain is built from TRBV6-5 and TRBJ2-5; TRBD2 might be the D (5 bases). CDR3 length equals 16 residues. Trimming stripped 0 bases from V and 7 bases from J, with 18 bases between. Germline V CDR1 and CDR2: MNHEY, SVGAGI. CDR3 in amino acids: CASSYSGSGTTGTQYF. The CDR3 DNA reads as TGTGCCAGCAGTTACTCGGGATCGGGAACCACGGGGACCCAGTACTTC.

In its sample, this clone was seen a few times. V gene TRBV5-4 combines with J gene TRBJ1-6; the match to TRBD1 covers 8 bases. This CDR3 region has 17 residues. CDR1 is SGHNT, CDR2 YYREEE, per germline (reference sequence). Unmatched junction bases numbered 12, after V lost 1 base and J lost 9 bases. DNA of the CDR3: TGTGCCAGCAGCTTGAGGGCAGGGGGCATGGGGGGTTCACCCCTCCACTTT. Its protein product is CASSLRAGGMGGSPLHF.

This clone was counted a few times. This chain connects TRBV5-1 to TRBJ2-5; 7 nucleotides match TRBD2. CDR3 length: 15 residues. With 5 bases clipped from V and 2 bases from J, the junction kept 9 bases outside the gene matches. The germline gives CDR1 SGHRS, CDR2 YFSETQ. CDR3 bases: TGCGCCAGCAGGACTCTAGCGGTGAAACAAGAGACCCAGTACTTC. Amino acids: CASRTLAVKQETQYF.

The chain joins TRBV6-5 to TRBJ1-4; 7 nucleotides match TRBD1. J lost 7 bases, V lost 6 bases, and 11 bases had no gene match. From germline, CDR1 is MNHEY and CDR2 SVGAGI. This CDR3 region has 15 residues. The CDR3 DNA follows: TGTGCCAGCAGCTCCGGGACAGCGAATGGTGAAAAACTGTTTTTT. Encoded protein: CASSSGTANGEKLFF.

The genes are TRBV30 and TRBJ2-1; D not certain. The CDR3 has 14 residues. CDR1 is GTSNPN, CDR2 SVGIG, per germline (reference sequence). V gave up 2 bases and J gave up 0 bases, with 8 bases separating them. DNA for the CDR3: TGTGCCTGGAGTCCTTTGAGCTCCTACAATGAGCAGTTCTTC. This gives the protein CAWSPLSSYNEQFF.